Given below is one TCR beta chain in context. Its antigen is undetermined. The data originate from a study of cytomegalovirus exposure and HLA in healthy donors. Notes on the study in general: With later analysis, a missense DCLRE1C variant became linked to TCR beta V- and J-gene trimming. What TCR beta sequences reportedly achieved was accurate prediction of HLA-A and HLA-B alleles in most subjects.

The primer mix had 60 Vbeta and 13 Jbeta primers. Clones were sequenced by immunoSEQ multiplex PCR, and TCRdb holds only the in-frame ones, with some missing. The profile covers under 150,000 clones, with about 85% appearing a single time and over 1.5% taken by the ten largest. The J segment lost 3 bases and the V segment lost 0 bases, leaving 5 bases of the junction unmatched. The length of the CDR3 is 17 residues. CDR1 and CDR2 (germline): MGHDK, SYGVNS. The J gene is TRBJ2-1, the V gene TRBV25-1; 10 bases map to TRBD2. The receptor comes from a boy younger than 18 in good health and CMV-seronegative. The specimen sequenced was PBMCs. CDR3 sequence: CASSEYSGGPGYNEQFF. In nucleotides, the CDR3 is TGTGCCAGCAGTGAATATAGCGGGGGGCCCGGCTACAATGAGCAGTTCTTC.